Below are 5 T cell receptor beta chains sequenced from a single sample in a study of T cells in Graves' hyperthyroidism and ophthalmopathy. RNA transcripts were the template for amplifying TCR beta CDR3 regions. HTBI primers were used for first-round RT-PCR of the TCR CDR3. Each CDR3 protein gets one entry after TCRdb re-called the multiplex PCR reads with MiXCR. The table has approximately 300,000 distinct CDR3 sequences, roughly 19% seen once; the top ten hold approximately 37%. The source material was blood. The source of these receptors is a man in his fifties with Graves' ophthalmopathy.

This clonotype was seen a few times. The gene calls are TRBV5-4 and TRBJ2-1; 13 bases are shared with TRBD2. The CDR3 length is 15 residues. J gave up 8 bases and V 4 bases, and 6 bases lay outside the gene matches. Germline CDR1 and CDR2: SGHNT and YYREEE (reference sequence). The CDR3: CASSQGTSGNYEQFF. CDR3 bases: TGTGCCAGCAGCCAAGGGACTAGCGGGAACTATGAGCAGTTCTTC.

This clonotype was counted many times. The chain links TRBV3-1 to TRBJ2-7, with D unclear. This CDR3 spans 11 amino acids. Between the trimmed V and J ends, which lost 3 bases and 3 bases, there was a span of 3 bases. Per the germline V gene, CDR1 is LGHDT and CDR2 is YNNKEL (reference sequence). In DNA, the CDR3 is TGTGCCAGCAGCCACGGCTACGAGCAGTACTTC. Translation gives CASSHGYEQYF.

The chain links TRBV6-5 to TRBJ1-2; TRBD1 is a possible D gene (5 bases). V was cut by 0 bases and J by 8 bases, with 16 bases left in between. CDR1 and CDR2 from the germline V gene are MNHEY and SVGAGI. The CDR3 has 15 residues. DNA of the CDR3: TGTGCCAGCAGTTACTCGAACCGGGGGACGGTAGGCTACACCTTC. Translation: CASSYSNRGTVGYTF.

This clonotype occurred many times. The genes are TRBV2 and TRBJ2-7; D perhaps matches TRBD2 (6 bases). The CDR3 is made up of 15 amino acids. V was trimmed by 3 bases and J by 0 bases, leaving 12 bases between them. Looked up from germline, CDR1 is SNHLY and CDR2 is FYNNEI. The CDR3 loop is CASSEEGVDSYEQYF. In DNA form, the CDR3 reads TGTGCCAGCAGTGAGGAGGGAGTTGACTCCTACGAGCAGTACTTC.

This clonotype was recorded at least ten times. The chain links TRBV13 to TRBJ1-1; 8 positions match TRBD1. Trimming removed 3 bases from V and 11 bases from J; junction bases left unmatched: 8. CDR3 length: 13 residues. Germline assignment: CDR1 PRHDT and CDR2 FYEKMQ (reference sequence). This CDR3 reads CASSLDRVGRAFF. The CDR3 region has the DNA TGTGCCAGCAGCTTGGACAGGGTCGGGAGGGCTTTCTTT.